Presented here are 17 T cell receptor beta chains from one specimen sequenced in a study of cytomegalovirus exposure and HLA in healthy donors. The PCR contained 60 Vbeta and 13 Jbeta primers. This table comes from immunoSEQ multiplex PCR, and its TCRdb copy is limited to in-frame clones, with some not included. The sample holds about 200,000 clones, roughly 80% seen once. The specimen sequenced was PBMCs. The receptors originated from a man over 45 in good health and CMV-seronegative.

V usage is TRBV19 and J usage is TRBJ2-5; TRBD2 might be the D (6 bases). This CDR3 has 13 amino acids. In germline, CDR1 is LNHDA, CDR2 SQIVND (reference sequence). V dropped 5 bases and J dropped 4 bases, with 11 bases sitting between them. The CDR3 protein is CASSPQEGETQYF. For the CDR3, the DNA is TGTGCCAGTAGTCCTCAGGAGGGAGAGACCCAGTACTTC.

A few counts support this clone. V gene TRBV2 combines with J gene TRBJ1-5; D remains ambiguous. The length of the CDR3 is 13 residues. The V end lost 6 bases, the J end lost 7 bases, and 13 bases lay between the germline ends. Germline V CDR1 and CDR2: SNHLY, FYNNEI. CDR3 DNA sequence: TGTGCCAGCAGGGCAAGCGAAATCCAGCCCCAGCATTTT. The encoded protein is CASRASEIQPQHF.

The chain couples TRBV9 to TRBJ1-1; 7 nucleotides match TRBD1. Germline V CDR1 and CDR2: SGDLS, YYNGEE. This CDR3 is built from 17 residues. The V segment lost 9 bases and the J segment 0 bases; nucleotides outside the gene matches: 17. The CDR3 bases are TGTGCCACCCAAACCGAGGGGGCTTGTCTTATGAACACTGAAGCTTTCTTT. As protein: CATQTEGACLMNTEAFF.

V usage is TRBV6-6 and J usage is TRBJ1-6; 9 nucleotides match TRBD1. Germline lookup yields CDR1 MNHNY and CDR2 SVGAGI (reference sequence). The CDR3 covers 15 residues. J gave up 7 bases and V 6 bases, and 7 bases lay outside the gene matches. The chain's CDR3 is CASSEGTGKNSPLHF. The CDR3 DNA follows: TGTGCCAGCAGCGAAGGGACAGGGAAAAATTCACCCCTCCACTTT.

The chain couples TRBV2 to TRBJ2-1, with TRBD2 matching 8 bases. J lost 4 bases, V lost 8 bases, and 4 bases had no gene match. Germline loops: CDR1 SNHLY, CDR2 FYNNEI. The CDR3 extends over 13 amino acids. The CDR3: CASGGLVYNEQFF. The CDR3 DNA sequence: TGTGCCAGCGGGGGACTAGTTTACAATGAGCAGTTCTTC.

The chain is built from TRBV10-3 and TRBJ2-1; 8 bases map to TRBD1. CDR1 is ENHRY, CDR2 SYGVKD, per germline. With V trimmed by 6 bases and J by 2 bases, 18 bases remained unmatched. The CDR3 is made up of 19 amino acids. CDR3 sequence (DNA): TGTGCCATCAGCGACCCGGACAGGGAGATAACTAGGCCCTACAATGAGCAGTTCTTC. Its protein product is CAISDPDREITRPYNEQFF.

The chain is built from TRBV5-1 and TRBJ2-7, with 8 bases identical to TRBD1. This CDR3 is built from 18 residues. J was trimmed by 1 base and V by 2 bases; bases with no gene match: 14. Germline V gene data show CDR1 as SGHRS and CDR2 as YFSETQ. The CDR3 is CASSFYEGGRDRSYEQYF. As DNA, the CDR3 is TGCGCCAGCAGCTTTTATGAGGGGGGCAGGGACAGGTCCTACGAGCAGTACTTC.

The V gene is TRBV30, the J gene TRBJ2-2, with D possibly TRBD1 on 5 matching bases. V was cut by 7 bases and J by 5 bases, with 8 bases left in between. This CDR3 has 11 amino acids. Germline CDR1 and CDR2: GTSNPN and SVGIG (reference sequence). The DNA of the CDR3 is TGTGCCTACCAGGGAACCGGGGAGCTGTTTTTT. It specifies CAYQGTGELFF. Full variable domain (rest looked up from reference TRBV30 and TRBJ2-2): SQTIHQWPATLVQPVGSPLSLECTVEGTSNPNLYWYRQAAGRGLQLLFYSVGIGQISSEVPQNLSASRPQDRQFILSSKKLLLSDSGFYLCAYQGTGELFFGEGSRLTVL.

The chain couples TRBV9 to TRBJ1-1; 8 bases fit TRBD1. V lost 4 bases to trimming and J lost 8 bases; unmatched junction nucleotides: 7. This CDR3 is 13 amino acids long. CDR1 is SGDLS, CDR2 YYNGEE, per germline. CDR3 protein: CASSFGQGTEAFF. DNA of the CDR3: TGTGCCAGCAGCTTCGGACAGGGAACCGAAGCTTTCTTT.

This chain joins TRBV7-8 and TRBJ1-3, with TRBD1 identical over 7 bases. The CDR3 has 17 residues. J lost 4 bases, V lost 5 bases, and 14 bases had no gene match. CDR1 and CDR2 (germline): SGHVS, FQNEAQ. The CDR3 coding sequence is TGTGCCAGCAGCCGCTTACGACAGGGTGAAAGGGGAAACACCATATATTTT. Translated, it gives CASSRLRQGERGNTIYF.

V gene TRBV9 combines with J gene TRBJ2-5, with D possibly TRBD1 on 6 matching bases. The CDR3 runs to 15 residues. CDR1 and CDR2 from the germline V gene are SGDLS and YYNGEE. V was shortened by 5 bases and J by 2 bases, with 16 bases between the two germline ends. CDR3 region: CASSSDGQSQETQYF. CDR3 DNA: TGTGCCAGCAGTTCTGATGGACAGTCGCAAGAGACCCAGTACTTC.

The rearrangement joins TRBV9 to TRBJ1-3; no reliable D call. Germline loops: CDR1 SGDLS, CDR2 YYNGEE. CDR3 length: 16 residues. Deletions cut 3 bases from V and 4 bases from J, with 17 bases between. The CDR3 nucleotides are TGTGCCAGCAGCGCCCAGATGAGGGTGAAGGGAAACACCATATATTTT. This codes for CASSAQMRVKGNTIYF. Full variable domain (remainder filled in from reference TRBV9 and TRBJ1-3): DSGVTQTPKHLITATGQRVTLRCSPRSGDLSVYWYQQSLDQGLQFLIQYYNGEERAKGNILERFSAQQFPDLHSELNLSSLELGDSALYFCASSAQMRVKGNTIYFGEGSWLTVV.

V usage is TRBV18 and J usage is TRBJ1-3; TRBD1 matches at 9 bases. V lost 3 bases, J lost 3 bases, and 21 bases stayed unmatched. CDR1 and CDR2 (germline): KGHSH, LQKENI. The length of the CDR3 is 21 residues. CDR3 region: CASSPAGGQGSAPTGGNTIYF. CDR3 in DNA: TGTGCCAGCTCACCTGCCGGTGGACAGGGGAGTGCGCCAACCGGTGGAAACACCATATATTTT.

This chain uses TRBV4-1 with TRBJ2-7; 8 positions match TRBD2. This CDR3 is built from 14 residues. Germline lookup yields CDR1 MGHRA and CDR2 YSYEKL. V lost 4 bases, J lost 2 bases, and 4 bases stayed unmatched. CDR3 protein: CASSLGTSAYEQYF. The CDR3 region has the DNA TGCGCCAGCAGCCTCGGGACTAGTGCCTACGAGCAGTACTTC.

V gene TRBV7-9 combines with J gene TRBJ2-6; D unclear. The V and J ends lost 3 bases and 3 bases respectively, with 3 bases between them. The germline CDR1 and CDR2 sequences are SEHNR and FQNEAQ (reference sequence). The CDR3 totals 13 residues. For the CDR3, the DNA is TGTGCCAGCAGCTTCTTTGGGGCCAACGTCCTGACTTTC. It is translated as CASSFFGANVLTF.

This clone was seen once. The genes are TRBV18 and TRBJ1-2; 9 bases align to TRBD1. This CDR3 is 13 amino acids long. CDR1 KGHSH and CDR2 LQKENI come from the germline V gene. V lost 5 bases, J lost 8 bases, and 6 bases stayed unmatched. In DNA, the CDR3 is TGTGCCAGCTCAGACGGACAGGGGTACGGCTACACCTTC. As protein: CASSDGQGYGYTF.

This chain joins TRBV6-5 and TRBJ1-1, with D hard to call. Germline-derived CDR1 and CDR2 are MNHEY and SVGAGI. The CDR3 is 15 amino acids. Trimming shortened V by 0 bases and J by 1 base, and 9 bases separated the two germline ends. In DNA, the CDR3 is TGTGCCAGCAGTTACTCGACCGGGTGGAACACTGAAGCTTTCTTT. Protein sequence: CASSYSTGWNTEAFF.